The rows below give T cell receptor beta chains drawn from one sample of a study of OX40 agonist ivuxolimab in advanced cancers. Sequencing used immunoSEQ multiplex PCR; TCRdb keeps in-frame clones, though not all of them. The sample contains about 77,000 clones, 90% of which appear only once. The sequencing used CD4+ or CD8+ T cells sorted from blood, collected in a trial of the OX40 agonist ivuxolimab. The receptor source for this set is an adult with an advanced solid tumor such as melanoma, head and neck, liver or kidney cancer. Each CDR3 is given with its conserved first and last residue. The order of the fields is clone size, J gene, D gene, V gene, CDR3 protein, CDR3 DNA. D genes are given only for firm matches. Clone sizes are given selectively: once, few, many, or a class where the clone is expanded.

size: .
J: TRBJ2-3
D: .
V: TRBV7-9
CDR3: CASSTSWEGAVDTQYF
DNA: TGTGCCAGCAGCACCTCGTGGGAGGGGGCGGTGGATACGCAGTATTTT

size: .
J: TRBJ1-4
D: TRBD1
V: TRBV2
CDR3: CASRKRTGRDEKLFF
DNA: TGTGCCAGCAGAAAAAGGACAGGGAGGGATGAAAAACTGTTTTTT

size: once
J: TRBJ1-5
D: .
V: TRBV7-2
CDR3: CASSLTGLVGSQPQHF
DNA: TGTGCCAGCAGCTTGACGGGTCTAGTTGGGAGTCAGCCCCAGCATTTT

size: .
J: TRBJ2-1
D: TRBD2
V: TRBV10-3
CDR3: CAISPLPTWEGEQFF
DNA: TGTGCCATCAGTCCTTTACCAACCTGGGAGGGTGAGCAGTTCTTC

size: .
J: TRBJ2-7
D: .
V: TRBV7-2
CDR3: CASSPRVRSYEQYF
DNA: TGTGCCAGCAGCCCTCGGGTGCGGTCCTACGAGCAGTACTTC

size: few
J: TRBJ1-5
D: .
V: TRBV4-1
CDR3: CASSQVPLGPQHF
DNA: TGCGCCAGCAGCCAAGTTCCTTTGGGGCCCCAGCATTTT

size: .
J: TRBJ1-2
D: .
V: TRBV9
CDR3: CASSVDPEPEGGIFF
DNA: TGTGCCAGCAGCGTAGACCCCGAGCCGGAAGGGGGGATTTTTTTC

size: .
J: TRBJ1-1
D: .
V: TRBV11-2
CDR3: CASSLTENTEAFF
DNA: TGTGCCAGCAGCTTGACAGAGAACACTGAAGCTTTCTTT

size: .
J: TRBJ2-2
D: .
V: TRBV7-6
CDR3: CASSPGQTGELFF
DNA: TGTGCCAGCAGCCCCGGACAGACCGGGGAGCTGTTTTTT

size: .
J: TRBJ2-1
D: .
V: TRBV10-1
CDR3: CATSLPPGSGAYNEQFF
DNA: TGCGCCACCTCACTCCCGCCTGGGAGCGGTGCCTACAATGAGCAGTTCTTC

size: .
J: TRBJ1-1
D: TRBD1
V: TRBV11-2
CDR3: CASSSNRGRPEAFF
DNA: TGTGCCAGCAGCTCCAACAGGGGACGGCCTGAAGCTTTCTTT

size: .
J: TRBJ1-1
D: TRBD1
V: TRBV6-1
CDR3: CASSVPGGGEAFF
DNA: TGTGCCAGCAGTGTCCCAGGGGGGGGTGAAGCTTTCTTT

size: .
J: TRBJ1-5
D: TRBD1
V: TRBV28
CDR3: CASSSGQGPAIRVNQPQHF
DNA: TGTGCCAGCAGTTCTGGACAGGGGCCAGCCATTCGGGTCAATCAGCCCCAGCATTTT